Listed here is a single T cell receptor (beta chain). Profiling relied on immunoSEQ multiplex PCR, and the TCRdb table lists in-frame clones only, not all of them. The sample has some 180,000 clones, around 83% seen once. The record originates from a study of blood T cell repertoires in COVID-19. The ends were cut back, 4 bases at V and 3 bases at J, with 10 bases in the middle. The length of the CDR3 is 14 residues. Germline V CDR1 and CDR2: ENHRY, SYGVKD. The origin of this receptor is a man aged 40-49 years who had recovered from COVID-19. The sequenced material came from PBMCs or T cells enriched from blood (not recorded which). The J gene is TRBJ2-1, the V gene TRBV10-3; D unresolved. CDR3 in amino acids: CAISAVGNYNEQFF. In nucleotides, the CDR3 is TGTGCCATCAGTGCTGTTGGCAACTACAATGAGCAGTTCTTC.